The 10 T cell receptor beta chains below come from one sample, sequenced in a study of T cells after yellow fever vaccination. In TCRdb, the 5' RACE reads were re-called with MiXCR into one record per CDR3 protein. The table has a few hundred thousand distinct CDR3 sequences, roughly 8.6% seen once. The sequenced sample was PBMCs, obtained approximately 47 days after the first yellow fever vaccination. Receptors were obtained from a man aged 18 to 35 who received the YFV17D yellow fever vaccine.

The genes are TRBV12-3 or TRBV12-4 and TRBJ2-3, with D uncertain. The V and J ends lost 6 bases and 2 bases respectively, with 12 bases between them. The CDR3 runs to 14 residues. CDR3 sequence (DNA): TGTGCCAGCAGCCCCACCGGAGCCACAGATACGCAGTATTTT. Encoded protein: CASSPTGATDTQYF.

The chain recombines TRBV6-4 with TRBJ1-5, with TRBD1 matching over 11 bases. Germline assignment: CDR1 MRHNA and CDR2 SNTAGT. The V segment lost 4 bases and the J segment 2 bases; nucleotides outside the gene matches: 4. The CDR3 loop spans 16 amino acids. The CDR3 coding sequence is TGTGCCAGCAGTGGCGGACAGGGGGCGGGCAATCAGCCCCAGCATTTT. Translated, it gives CASSGGQGAGNQPQHF.

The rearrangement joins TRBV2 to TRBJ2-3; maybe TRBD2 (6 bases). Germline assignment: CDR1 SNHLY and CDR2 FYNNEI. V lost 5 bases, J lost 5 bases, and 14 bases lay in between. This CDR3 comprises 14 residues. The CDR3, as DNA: TGTGCCAGCAGTCTTACACACGGGGGAGATACGCAGTATTTT. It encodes CASSLTHGGDTQYF.

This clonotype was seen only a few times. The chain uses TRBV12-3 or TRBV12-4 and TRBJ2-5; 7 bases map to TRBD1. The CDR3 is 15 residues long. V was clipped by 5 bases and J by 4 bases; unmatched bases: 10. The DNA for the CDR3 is TGTGCCAGCAGTCCGTCTATGGGACAGAGAGAGACCCAGTACTTC. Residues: CASSPSMGQRETQYF.

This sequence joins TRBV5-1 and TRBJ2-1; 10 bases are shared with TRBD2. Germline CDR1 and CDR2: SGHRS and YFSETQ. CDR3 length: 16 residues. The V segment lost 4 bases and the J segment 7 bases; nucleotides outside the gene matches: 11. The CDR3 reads CASSQAGTSALNEQFF. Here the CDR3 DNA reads TGCGCCAGCAGCCAGGCAGGGACTAGCGCCTTAAATGAGCAGTTCTTC.

The CDR3 protein is CASSLRFGDTDTQYF. The CDR3 coding sequence is TGCGCCAGCAGCCTAAGGTTCGGGGACACAGATACGCAGTATTTT. This chain connects TRBV5-1 to TRBJ2-3; tentatively, D is TRBD2 (5 bases). The CDR3 is 15 residues long. Trimming stripped 4 bases from V and 2 bases from J, with 14 bases between. Germline CDR1 SGHRS, CDR2 YFSETQ. Variable domain in full (rest from reference TRBV5-1 and TRBJ2-3): KAGVTQTPRYLIKTRGQQVTLSCSPISGHRSVSWYQQTPGQGLQFLFEYFSETQRNKGNFPGRFSGRQFSNSRSEMNVSTLELGDSALYLCASSLRFGDTDTQYFGPGTRLTVL.

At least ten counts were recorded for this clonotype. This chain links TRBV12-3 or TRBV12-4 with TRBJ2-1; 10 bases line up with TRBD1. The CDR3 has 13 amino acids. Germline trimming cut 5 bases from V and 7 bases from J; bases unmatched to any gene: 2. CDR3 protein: CASSLGQGNEQFF. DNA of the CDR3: TGTGCCAGCAGTCTGGGACAGGGGAATGAGCAGTTCTTC.

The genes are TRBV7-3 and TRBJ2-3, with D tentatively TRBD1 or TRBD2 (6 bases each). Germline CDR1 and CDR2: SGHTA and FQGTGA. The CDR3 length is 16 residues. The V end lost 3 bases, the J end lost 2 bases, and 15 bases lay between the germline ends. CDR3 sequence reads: CASSFGRGAFTDTQYF. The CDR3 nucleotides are TGTGCCAGCAGCTTCGGTAGGGGGGCCTTCACAGATACGCAGTATTTT.

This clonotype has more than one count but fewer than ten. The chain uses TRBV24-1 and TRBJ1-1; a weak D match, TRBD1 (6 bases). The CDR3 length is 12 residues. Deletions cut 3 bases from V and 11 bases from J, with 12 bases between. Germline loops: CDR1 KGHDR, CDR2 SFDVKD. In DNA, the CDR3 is TGTGCCACCAGTGATCGAACAGGGCTGGCTTTCTTT. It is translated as CATSDRTGLAFF.

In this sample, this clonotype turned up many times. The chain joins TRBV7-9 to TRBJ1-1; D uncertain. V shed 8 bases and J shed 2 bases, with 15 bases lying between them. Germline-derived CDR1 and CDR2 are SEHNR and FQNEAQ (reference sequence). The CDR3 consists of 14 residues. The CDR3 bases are TGTGCCAGCTCCCCGCGGGTCCTCAACACTGAAGCTTTCTTT. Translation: CASSPRVLNTEAFF.